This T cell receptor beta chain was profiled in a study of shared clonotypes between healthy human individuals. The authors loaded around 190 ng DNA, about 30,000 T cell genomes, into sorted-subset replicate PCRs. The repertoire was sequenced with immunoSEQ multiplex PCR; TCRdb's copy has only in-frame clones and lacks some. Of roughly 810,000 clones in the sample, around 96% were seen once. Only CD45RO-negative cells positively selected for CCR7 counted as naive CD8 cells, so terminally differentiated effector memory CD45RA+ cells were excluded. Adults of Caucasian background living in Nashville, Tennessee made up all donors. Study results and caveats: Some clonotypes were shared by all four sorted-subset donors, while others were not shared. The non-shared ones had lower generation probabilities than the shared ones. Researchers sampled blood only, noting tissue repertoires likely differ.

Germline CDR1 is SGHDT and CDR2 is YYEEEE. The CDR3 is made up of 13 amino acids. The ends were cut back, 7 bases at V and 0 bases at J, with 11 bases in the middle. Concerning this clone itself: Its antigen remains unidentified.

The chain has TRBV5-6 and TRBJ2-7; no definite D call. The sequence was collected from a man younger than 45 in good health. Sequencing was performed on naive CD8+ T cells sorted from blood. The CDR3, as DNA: TGTGCCAGCGTGTCGCCGCGCTCCTACGAGCAGTACTTC. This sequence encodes CASVSPRSYEQYF.